This T cell receptor (beta chain) was documented in a study of blood T cells in healthy people across ages. This clonotype has more than one count but fewer than ten. The antigen is undetermined. With a J-beta primer mix and a sample-barcoded 5' primer, a second PCR ran about 7 to 12 cycles. TCRdb itself ran the 5' RACE reads through MiXCR, one entry per CDR3 protein. This table holds approximately 800,000 distinct CDR3 sequences, more than 25% found once. Germline values: CDR1 MDHEN, CDR2 SYDVKM. Trimming cost V 8 bases and J 4 bases; bases outside gene matches: 15. The CDR3 runs to 16 residues. Broader study findings: Measured against age, TCR beta diversity per million T cells decreased in a roughly linear manner. A strong correlation was seen between TCR beta diversity and naive T cell percentage. When set beside aged donors, long-lived donors presented more naive CD4+ cells and higher diversity.

These data were also filed under a second study, of T cells of mothers and their children. That report notes: Donors were a few healthy Caucasian mothers and their six children.

This clonotype was obtained from a boy aged 5-17 years in good health. The chain employs TRBV28 and TRBJ2-5; 8 bases align to TRBD2. The sequenced sample was blood. The CDR3: CASSSLSGVRRETQYF. CDR3 coding DNA: TGTGCCAGCTCCTCCCTTAGCGGGGTACGCCGAGAGACCCAGTACTTC.